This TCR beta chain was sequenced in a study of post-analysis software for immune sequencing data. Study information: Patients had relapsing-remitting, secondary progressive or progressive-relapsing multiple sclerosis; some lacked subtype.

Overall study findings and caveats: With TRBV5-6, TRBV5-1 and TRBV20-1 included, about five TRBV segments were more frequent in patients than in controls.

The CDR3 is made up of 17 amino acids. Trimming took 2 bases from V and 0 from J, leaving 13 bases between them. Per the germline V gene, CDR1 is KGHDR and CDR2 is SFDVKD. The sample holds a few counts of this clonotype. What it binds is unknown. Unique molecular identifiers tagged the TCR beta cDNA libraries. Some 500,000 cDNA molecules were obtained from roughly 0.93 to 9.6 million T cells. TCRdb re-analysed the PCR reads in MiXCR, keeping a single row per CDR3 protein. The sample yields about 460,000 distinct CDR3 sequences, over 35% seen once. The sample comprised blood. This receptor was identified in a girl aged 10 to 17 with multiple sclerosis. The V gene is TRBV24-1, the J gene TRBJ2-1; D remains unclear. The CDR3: CATSDSVGPGSYNEQFF. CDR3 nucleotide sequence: TGTGCCACCAGTGATTCAGTTGGACCCGGCTCCTACAATGAGCAGTTCTTC.